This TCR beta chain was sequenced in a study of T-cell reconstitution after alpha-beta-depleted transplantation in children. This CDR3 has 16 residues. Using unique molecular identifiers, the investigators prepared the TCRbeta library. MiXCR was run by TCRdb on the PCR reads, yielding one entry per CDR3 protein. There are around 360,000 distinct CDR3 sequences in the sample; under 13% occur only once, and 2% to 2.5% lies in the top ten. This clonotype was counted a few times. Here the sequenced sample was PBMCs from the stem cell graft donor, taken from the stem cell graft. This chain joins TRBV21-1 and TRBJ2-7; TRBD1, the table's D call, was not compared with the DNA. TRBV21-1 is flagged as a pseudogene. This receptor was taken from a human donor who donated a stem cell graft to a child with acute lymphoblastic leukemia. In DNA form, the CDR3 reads TGTGCCAGCAGCAAAGTTACAGGGCTCCTCTCCTACGAGCAGTACTTC. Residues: CASSKVTGLLSYEQYF.